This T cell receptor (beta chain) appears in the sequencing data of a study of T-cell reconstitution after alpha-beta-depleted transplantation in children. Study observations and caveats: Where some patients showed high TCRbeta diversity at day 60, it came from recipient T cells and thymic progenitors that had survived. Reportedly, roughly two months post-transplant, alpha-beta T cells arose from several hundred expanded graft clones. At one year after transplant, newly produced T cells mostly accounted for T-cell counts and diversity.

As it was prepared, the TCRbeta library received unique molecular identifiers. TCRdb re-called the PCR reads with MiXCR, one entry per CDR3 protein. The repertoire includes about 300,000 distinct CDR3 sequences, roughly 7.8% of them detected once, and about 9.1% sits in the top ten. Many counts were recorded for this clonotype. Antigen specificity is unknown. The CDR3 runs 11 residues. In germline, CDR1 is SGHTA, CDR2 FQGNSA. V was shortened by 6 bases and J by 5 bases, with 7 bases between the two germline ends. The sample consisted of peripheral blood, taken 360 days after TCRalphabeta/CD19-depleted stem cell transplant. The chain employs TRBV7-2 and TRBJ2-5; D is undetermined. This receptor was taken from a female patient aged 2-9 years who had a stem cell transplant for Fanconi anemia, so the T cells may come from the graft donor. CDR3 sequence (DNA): TGTGCCAGCAGAATGGGGGAGACCCAGTACTTC. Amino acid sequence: CASRMGETQYF.